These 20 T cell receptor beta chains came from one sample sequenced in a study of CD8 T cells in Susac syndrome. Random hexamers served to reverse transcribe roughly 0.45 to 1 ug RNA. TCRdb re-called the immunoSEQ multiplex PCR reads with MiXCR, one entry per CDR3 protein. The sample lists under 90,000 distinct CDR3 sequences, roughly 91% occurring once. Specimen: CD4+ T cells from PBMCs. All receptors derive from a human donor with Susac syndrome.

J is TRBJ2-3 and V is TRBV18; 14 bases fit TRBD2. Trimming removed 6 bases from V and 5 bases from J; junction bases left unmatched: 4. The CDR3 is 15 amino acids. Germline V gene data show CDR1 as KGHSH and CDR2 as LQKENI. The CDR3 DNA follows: TGTGCCAGCTCGCCCGGACTAGCGGGAGGAGATACGCAGTATTTT. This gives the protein CASSPGLAGGDTQYF.

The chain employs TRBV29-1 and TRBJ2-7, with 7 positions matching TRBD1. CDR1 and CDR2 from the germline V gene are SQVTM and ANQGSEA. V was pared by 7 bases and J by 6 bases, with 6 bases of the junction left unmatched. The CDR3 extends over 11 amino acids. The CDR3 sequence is CSGGQLGEQYF. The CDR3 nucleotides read TGCAGCGGGGGACAGCTCGGCGAGCAGTACTTC.

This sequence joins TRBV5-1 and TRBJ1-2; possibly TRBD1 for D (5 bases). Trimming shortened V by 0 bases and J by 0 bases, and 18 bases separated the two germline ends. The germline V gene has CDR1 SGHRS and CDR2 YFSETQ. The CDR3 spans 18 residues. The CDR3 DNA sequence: TGCGCCAGCAGCTTGGAAGGTTTGACAGATTTAGCTAACTATGGCTACACCTTC. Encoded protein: CASSLEGLTDLANYGYTF.

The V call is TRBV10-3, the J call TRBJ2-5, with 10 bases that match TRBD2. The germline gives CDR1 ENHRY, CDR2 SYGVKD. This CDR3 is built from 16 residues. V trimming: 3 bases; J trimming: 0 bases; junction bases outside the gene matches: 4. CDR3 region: CAISDSSGGHQETQYF. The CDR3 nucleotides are TGTGCCATCAGTGACTCTAGCGGGGGCCACCAAGAGACCCAGTACTTC.

The CDR3: CATSFRTSGNNEQFF. CDR3 DNA: TGTGCCACCAGCTTCCGGACTAGCGGTAACAATGAGCAGTTCTTC. This chain joins TRBV15 and TRBJ2-1; TRBD2 matches at 10 bases. J lost 5 bases, V lost 5 bases, and 6 bases had no gene match. In germline, CDR1 is LNHNV, CDR2 YYDKDF (reference sequence). The CDR3 is made up of 15 amino acids.

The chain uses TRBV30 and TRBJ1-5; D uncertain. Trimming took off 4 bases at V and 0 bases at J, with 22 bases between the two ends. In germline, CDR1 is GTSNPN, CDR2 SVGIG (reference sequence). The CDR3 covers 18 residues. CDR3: CAWTTSSRGRYSNQPQHF. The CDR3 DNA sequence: TGTGCCTGGACCACCTCTTCCCGCGGGAGGTATAGCAATCAGCCCCAGCATTTT.

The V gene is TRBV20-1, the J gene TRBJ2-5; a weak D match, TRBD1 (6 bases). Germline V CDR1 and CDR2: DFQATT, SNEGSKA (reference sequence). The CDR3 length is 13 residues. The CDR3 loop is CSARQDFQETQYF. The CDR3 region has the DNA TGCAGCGCCAGACAGGACTTCCAAGAGACCCAGTACTTC.

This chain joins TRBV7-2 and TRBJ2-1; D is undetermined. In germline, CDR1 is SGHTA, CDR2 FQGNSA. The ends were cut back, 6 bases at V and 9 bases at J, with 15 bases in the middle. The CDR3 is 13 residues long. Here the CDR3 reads CASRSTLLGEQFF. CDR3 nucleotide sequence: TGTGCCAGCAGATCGACATTACTCGGTGAGCAGTTCTTC.

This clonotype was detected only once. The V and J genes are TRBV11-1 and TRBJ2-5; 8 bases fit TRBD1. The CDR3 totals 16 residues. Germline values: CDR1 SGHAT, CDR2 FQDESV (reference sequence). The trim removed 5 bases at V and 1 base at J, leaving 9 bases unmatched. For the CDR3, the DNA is TGTGCCAGCAGCCGACGGACAGGGCGGACCCAAGAGACCCAGTACTTC. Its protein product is CASSRRTGRTQETQYF.

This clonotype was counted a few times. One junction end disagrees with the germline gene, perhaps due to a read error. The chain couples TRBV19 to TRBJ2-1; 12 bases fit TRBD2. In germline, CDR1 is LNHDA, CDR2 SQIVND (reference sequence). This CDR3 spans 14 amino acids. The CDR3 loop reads CASRVTSGRNEQFF. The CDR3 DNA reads TGTGCAAGTAGGGTCACTAGCGGGAGGAATGAGCAGTTCTTC.

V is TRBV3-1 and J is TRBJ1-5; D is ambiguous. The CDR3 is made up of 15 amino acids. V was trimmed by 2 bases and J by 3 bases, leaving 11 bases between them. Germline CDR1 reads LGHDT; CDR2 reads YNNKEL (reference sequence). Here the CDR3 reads CASSQSLRNNQPQHF. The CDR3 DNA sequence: TGTGCCAGCAGCCAAAGTCTCAGAAACAATCAGCCCCAGCATTTT.

The chain's CDR3 is CASSVAQPNYGYTF. In DNA, the CDR3 is TGTGCCAGCAGCGTAGCACAGCCGAACTATGGCTACACCTTC. The chain joins TRBV9 to TRBJ1-2; D is ambiguous. The CDR3 is 14 residues long. Germline V gives CDR1 SGDLS, CDR2 YYNGEE. V lost 0 bases and J lost 2, with 8 bases in between. Full variable domain (missing parts from reference TRBV9 and TRBJ1-2): DSGVTQTPKHLITATGQRVTLRCSPRSGDLSVYWYQQSLDQGLQFLIQYYNGEERAKGNILERFSAQQFPDLHSELNLSSLELGDSALYFCASSVAQPNYGYTFGSGTRLTVV.

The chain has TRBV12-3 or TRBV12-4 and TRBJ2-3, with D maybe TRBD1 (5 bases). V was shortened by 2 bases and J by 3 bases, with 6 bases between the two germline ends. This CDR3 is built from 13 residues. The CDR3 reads CASSLRGTDTQYF. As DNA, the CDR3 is TGTGCCAGCAGTTTAAGGGGAACAGATACGCAGTATTTT.

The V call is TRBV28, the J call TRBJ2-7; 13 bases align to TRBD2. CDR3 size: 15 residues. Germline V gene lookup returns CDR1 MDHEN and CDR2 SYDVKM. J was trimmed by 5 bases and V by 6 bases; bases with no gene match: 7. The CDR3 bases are TGTGCCAGCAGGCCAGGACTAGCGGGAGTTAACGAGCAGTACTTC. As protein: CASRPGLAGVNEQYF. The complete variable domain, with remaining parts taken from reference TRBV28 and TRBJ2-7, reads DVKVTQSSRYLVKRTGEKVFLECVQDMDHENMFWYRQDPGLGLRLIYFSYDVKMKEKGDIPEGYSVSREKKERFSLILESASTNQTSMYLCASRPGLAGVNEQYFGPGTRLTVT.

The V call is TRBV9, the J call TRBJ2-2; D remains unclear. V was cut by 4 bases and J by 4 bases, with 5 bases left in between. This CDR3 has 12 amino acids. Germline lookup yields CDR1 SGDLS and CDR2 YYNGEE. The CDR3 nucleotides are TGTGCCAGCAGCTATCTCACCGGGGAGCTGTTTTTT. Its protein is CASSYLTGELFF.

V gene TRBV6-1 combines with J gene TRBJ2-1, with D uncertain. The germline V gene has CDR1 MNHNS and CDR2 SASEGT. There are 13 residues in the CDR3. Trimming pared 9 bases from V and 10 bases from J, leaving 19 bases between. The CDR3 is CASTPGRAMEQFF. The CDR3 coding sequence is TGTGCCAGTACTCCTGGTAGAGCCATGGAGCAGTTCTTC.

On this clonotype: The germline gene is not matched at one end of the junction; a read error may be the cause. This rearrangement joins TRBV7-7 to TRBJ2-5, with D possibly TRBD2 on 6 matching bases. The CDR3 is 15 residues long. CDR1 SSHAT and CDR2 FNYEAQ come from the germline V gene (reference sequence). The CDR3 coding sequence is TGTGCTAGCAGCTTAGCGACTAGTGGGCAAGAGACCCAGTACTTC. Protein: CASSLATSGQETQYF.

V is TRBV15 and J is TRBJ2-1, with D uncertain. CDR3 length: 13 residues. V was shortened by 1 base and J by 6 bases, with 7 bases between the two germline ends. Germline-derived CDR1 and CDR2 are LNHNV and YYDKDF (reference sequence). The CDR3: CATSRGPLNEQFF. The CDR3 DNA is TGTGCCACCAGCAGAGGGCCTCTCAATGAGCAGTTCTTC.

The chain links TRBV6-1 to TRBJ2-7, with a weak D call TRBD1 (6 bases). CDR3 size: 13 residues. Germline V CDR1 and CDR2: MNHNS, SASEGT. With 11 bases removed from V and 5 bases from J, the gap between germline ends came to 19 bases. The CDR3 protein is CAGRTASTNEQYF. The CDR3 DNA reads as TGTGCCGGGCGGACAGCTTCCACGAACGAGCAGTACTTC.

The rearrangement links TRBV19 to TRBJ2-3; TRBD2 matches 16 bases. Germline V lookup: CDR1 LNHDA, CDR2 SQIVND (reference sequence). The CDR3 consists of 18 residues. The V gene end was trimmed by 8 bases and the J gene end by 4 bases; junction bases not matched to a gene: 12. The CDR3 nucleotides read TGTGCCAGTTCCGACGGGACTAGCGGGAGGGCCGGCGCAGATACGCAGTATTTT. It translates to CASSDGTSGRAGADTQYF.